Described below is a single T cell receptor (beta chain) sequence and its context. V was clipped by 3 bases and J by 4 bases, with 12 bases between them. This CDR3 is 13 amino acids long. Germline loops: CDR1 DFQATT, CDR2 SNEGSKA (reference sequence). The source of the sample is a study of blood T cells in healthy people across ages. The authors ran a second PCR of 7 to 11 cycles using a sample-barcoded 5' primer and a J-beta primer mix. From the 5' RACE reads, TCRdb called clonotypes with MiXCR, one entry per CDR3 protein. The table lists 1,100,000 or so distinct CDR3 sequences, 35% to 55% of them singletons.

The chain joins TRBV20-1 to TRBJ1-2; D ambiguous. Sequenced sample: blood. The clonotype comes from a woman aged 55-69 years in good health. The CDR3 spells CSARKEGLYGYTF. The DNA of the CDR3 is TGCAGTGCTAGGAAAGAGGGCCTCTATGGCTACACCTTC.